Below, 27 T cell receptor beta chains from the same sample are listed, as sequenced in a study of blood T cell repertoires in COVID-19. Profiled with immunoSEQ multiplex PCR; TCRdb holds only in-frame clones, not every one. The table lists about 280,000 clones, roughly 87% of them singletons. The material sequenced was peripheral blood. These receptor sequences come from a human donor in a cohort sampled during active COVID-19.

This chain connects TRBV28 to TRBJ2-7; the D gene is possibly TRBD2 (6 bases). V lost 5 bases and J lost 2, with 10 bases in between. The CDR3 has 13 residues. Looked up from germline, CDR1 is MDHEN and CDR2 is SYDVKM. CDR3 DNA: TGTGCCAGCAGTGTGGGACTGACCTACGAGCAGTACTTC. It encodes CASSVGLTYEQYF.

The chain recombines TRBV7-2 with TRBJ1-1; the D is unclear. V was cut by 5 bases and J by 3 bases, with 10 bases left in between. From germline, CDR1 is SGHTA and CDR2 FQGNSA. The CDR3 length is 13 residues. The CDR3 loop is CASSIIEYTEAFF. CDR3 nucleotide sequence: TGTGCCAGCAGCATAATTGAGTACACTGAAGCTTTCTTT.

This chain uses TRBV5-4 with TRBJ2-7, with TRBD2 matching 11 bases. The CDR3 contains 19 residues. Germline CDR1 reads SGHNT; CDR2 reads YYREEE (reference sequence). The ends lost 4 bases at V and 3 bases at J; junction bases unmatched: 18. The CDR3 DNA reads TGTGCCAGCAGCAAAGCACCGGGACAGGGTACTAGCGGGAGCTACGAGCAGTACTTC. Its protein is CASSKAPGQGTSGSYEQYF.

In this sample, this clone turned up once. The rearrangement joins TRBV10-3 to TRBJ2-1, with 10 bases identical to TRBD2. The CDR3 totals 14 residues. Germline trimming cut 11 bases from V and 10 bases from J; bases unmatched to any gene: 14. Germline assignment: CDR1 ENHRY and CDR2 SYGVKD. Written as DNA, the CDR3 is TGTGCCGCAGCAGCGGGACTAGCGACGACCGAGCAGTTCTTC. Protein sequence: CAAAAGLATTEQFF.

The chain joins TRBV7-3 to TRBJ2-1; 11 bases line up with TRBD2. V was pared by 0 bases and J by 6 bases, with 13 bases of the junction left unmatched. From germline, CDR1 is SGHTA and CDR2 FQGTGA. The CDR3 is made up of 19 amino acids. CDR3 amino acids: CASSLTAQDTSGSTNEQFF. The DNA for the CDR3 is TGTGCCAGCAGCTTAACAGCCCAAGATACTAGCGGGAGCACCAATGAGCAGTTCTTC. The full variable domain, completed using reference TRBV7-3 and TRBJ2-1, is GAGVSQTPSNKVTEKGKYVELRCDPISGHTALYWYRQSLGQGPEFLIYFQGTGAADDSGLPNDRFFAVRPEGSVSTLKIQRTERGDSAVYLCASSLTAQDTSGSTNEQFFGPGTRLTVL.

The gene calls are TRBV11-2 and TRBJ2-3; D is uncertain. Germline V CDR1 and CDR2: SGHAT, FQNNGV. The CDR3 spans 11 residues. V lost 4 bases to trimming and J lost 10 bases, with 9 bases between them. The CDR3, as DNA: TGTGCCAGCAGCTCCGGAGTAGCGCAGTATTTT. Its translation is CASSSGVAQYF. The full variable domain, its missing parts supplied by reference TRBV11-2 and TRBJ2-3, is EAGVAQSPRYKIIEKRQSVAFWCNPISGHATLYWYQQILGQGPKLLIQFQNNGVVDDSQLPKDRFSAERLKGVDSTLKIQPAKLEDSAVYLCASSSGVAQYFGPGTRLTVL.

The chain recombines TRBV9 with TRBJ2-3; no reliable D call. V was trimmed by 2 bases and J by 0 bases, leaving 10 bases between them. The CDR3 runs 15 residues. From germline, CDR1 is SGDLS and CDR2 YYNGEE. The CDR3 sequence is CASSVQATSTDTQYF. In DNA, the CDR3 is TGTGCCAGCAGCGTCCAGGCAACCAGCACAGATACGCAGTATTTT.

The chain is built from TRBV28 and TRBJ2-7; TRBD1 matches at 9 bases. The CDR3 consists of 14 residues. After removal of 8 bases from V and 2 bases from J, the junction contained 7 bases not matched to a gene. Germline CDR1 reads MDHEN; CDR2 reads SYDVKM. CDR3 sequence: CASQTGTGPYEQYF. In DNA, the CDR3 is TGTGCCAGCCAAACCGGGACAGGGCCCTACGAGCAGTACTTC.

The chain uses TRBV9 and TRBJ1-3, with D unclear. Germline CDR1 reads SGDLS; CDR2 reads YYNGEE. V dropped 0 bases and J dropped 0 bases, with 10 bases sitting between them. The CDR3 consists of 16 residues. Here the CDR3 DNA reads TGTGCCAGCAGCGTAGAACGGGTCAGCTCTGGAAACACCATATATTTT. This sequence encodes CASSVERVSSGNTIYF.

The chain uses TRBV30 and TRBJ1-1; 8 positions agree with TRBD1. Trimming took 1 base from V and 11 from J; bases not matched to a gene: 9. Germline CDR1 GTSNPN, CDR2 SVGIG (reference sequence). The CDR3 is 13 amino acids. The CDR3 spells CAWSAAGGPGAFF. The CDR3 region has the DNA TGTGCCTGGAGTGCCGCAGGGGGCCCGGGGGCTTTCTTT.

The sample holds one count of this clone. The chain recombines TRBV18 with TRBJ2-7; D unresolved. V lost 6 bases, J lost 0 bases, and 12 bases lay in between. Looked up from germline, CDR1 is KGHSH and CDR2 is LQKENI. This CDR3 spans 14 amino acids. The DNA for the CDR3 is TGTGCCAGCTCCCCCCAGACGGGCTCCTACGAGCAGTACTTC. Translated: CASSPQTGSYEQYF.

The rearrangement links TRBV28 to TRBJ2-7, with 10 bases that match TRBD2. V lost 2 bases to trimming and J lost 3 bases; unmatched junction nucleotides: 4. The germline gives CDR1 MDHEN, CDR2 SYDVKM. This CDR3 is 15 amino acids long. This CDR3 is CASSLASGRVYEQYF. The DNA of the CDR3 is TGTGCCAGCAGTTTAGCGAGCGGGAGGGTCTACGAGCAGTACTTC.

The chain joins TRBV7-8 to TRBJ2-2, with a tentative D call TRBD2 (6 bases). Germline V gene data show CDR1 as SGHVS and CDR2 as FQNEAQ. This CDR3 is 19 amino acids long. V gave up 5 bases and J gave up 6 bases, with 28 bases separating them. The CDR3 bases are TGTGCCAGCAGCCCTTTCCGGGACTCCCGTCGGATTTCTCCCGGGGAGCTGTTTTTT. Its translation: CASSPFRDSRRISPGELFF.

Notes on this clone: This same CDR3 is encoded by further DNA sequences in the sample. The chain has TRBV19 and TRBJ2-2, with a weak D call TRBD2 (5 bases). The V end lost 5 bases, the J end lost 5 bases, and 18 bases lay between the germline ends. This CDR3 has 16 residues. From germline, CDR1 is LNHDA and CDR2 SQIVND (reference sequence). The chain's CDR3 is CASSPPGRVDTGELFF. The CDR3 DNA is TGTGCCAGTAGTCCCCCTGGGCGGGTTGATACCGGGGAGCTGTTTTTT.

CDR3 protein: CASSFRQGQYNEQFF. CDR3 DNA: TGCGCCAGCAGCTTCCGACAGGGGCAATACAATGAGCAGTTCTTC. This sequence joins TRBV5-1 and TRBJ2-1; 8 bases match TRBD1. The CDR3 sequence is 15 residues long. Germline CDR1 SGHRS, CDR2 YFSETQ. V lost 2 bases to trimming and J lost 4 bases; unmatched junction nucleotides: 5.

The chain employs TRBV7-6 and TRBJ2-5; D possibly corresponds to TRBD1 (5 bases). The CDR3 extends over 13 amino acids. Between the trimmed V and J ends, which lost 5 bases and 3 bases, there was a span of 10 bases. Germline CDR1 is SGHVS and CDR2 is FNYEAQ. The chain's CDR3 is CASSLHRKETQYF. CDR3 nucleotides: TGTGCCAGCAGCCTCCACAGGAAAGAGACCCAGTACTTC.

J is TRBJ2-7 and V is TRBV5-1; TRBD1 might be the D (5 bases). Germline V gene sequence: CDR1 SGHRS, CDR2 YFSETQ. The V and J ends lost 1 base and 6 bases respectively, with 11 bases between them. The CDR3 length is 13 residues. CDR3 nucleotides: TGCGCCAGCAGCTTGAACAGGTTTGCCGAGCAGTACTTC. Translating it yields CASSLNRFAEQYF.

The genes are TRBV30 and TRBJ1-2, with unresolved D. CDR3 length: 12 residues. The V end lost 3 bases, the J end lost 0 bases, and 5 bases lay between the germline ends. The germline CDR1 and CDR2 sequences are GTSNPN and SVGIG (reference sequence). The CDR3 region is CAWRTPNYGYTF. The CDR3 nucleotides read TGTGCCTGGAGAACTCCTAACTATGGCTACACCTTC.

This chain uses TRBV19 with TRBJ2-3; D not certain. The CDR3 loop spans 14 amino acids. V dropped 8 bases and J dropped 4 bases, with 16 bases sitting between them. Germline CDR1 is LNHDA and CDR2 is SQIVND (reference sequence). DNA of the CDR3: TGTGCCAGTTCAAATCGAGGCGCACCAGATACGCAGTATTTT. This codes for CASSNRGAPDTQYF.

The chain links TRBV2 to TRBJ1-5; 7 nucleotides line up with TRBD1. CDR1 and CDR2 from the germline V gene are SNHLY and FYNNEI. Trimming at V came to 6 bases and at J to 4 bases, leaving 6 bases not matched to a gene. This CDR3 spans 14 amino acids. The CDR3 DNA is TGTGCCAGCAGAGCAGACAGGGCGAATCAGCCCCAGCATTTT. This codes for CASRADRANQPQHF.

The chain employs TRBV24-1 and TRBJ2-5; TRBD1 agrees at 9 bases. Per germline, CDR1 KGHDR and CDR2 SFDVKD. The trim removed 3 bases at V and 6 bases at J, leaving 4 bases unmatched. The length of the CDR3 is 14 residues. The CDR3 sequence: CATSDPGQGKTQYF. The DNA of the CDR3 is TGTGCCACCAGTGATCCTGGACAGGGGAAGACCCAGTACTTC.

This chain joins TRBV25-1 and TRBJ1-5, with a weak D call TRBD1 (6 bases). CDR3 length equals 17 residues. From germline, CDR1 is MGHDK and CDR2 SYGVNS. With 4 bases removed from V and 0 bases from J, the gap between germline ends came to 16 bases. The CDR3 is CASSGGQQGYSNQPQHF. CDR3 bases: TGTGCCAGCAGTGGCGGCCAACAGGGCTATAGCAATCAGCCCCAGCATTTT.

V gene TRBV13 combines with J gene TRBJ2-3, with 8 nucleotides matching TRBD2. There are 16 residues in the CDR3. V lost 4 bases and J lost 5; bases outside the gene matches: 11. Germline CDR1 PRHDT, CDR2 FYEKMQ (reference sequence). The CDR3 nucleotides are TGTGCCAGCAGCTCGGGAGGACTAGCCTTAGGAGATACGCAGTATTTT. It encodes CASSSGGLALGDTQYF.

The chain joins TRBV6-5 to TRBJ2-6, with D unclear. The ends were cut back, 8 bases at V and 0 bases at J, with 11 bases in the middle. Germline loops: CDR1 MNHEY, CDR2 SVGAGI. The CDR3 is 15 amino acids. The DNA for the CDR3 is TGTGCCAGCCTGCACATATTCTCTGGGGCCAACGTCCTGACTTTC. Translated: CASLHIFSGANVLTF.

The chain recombines TRBV28 with TRBJ1-6; the D is unclear. Trimming cost V 4 bases and J 15 bases, with 16 bases left between them. Germline CDR1 MDHEN, CDR2 SYDVKM. The CDR3 is made up of 13 amino acids. The CDR3 loop is CASSSPPLLVLHF. The CDR3 DNA is TGTGCCAGCAGTTCACCCCCACTTTTGGTCCTCCACTTT.

The chain joins TRBV7-9 to TRBJ1-6; D gene uncertain. The V end lost 1 base, the J end lost 10 bases, and 8 bases lay between the germline ends. Germline V CDR1 and CDR2: SEHNR, FQNEAQ (reference sequence). The CDR3 is 13 amino acids. In nucleotides, the CDR3 is TGTGCCAGCAGCTTAGGCGGGTTCTCACCCCTCCACTTT. It codes for CASSLGGFSPLHF.

This clone was counted once. The V gene is TRBV27, the J gene TRBJ1-1; the match to TRBD1 covers 10 bases. V shed 6 bases and J 5 bases; nucleotides not matched to a gene: 3. Germline CDR1 MNHEY, CDR2 SMNVEV (reference sequence). This CDR3 contains 13 residues. CDR3 nucleotide sequence: TGTGCCAGCAGACGGGACAGGGGTACTGAAGCTTTCTTT. Translating gives CASRRDRGTEAFF.